This T cell receptor beta chain was observed in a study of cytomegalovirus exposure and HLA in healthy donors. The CDR3 is 14 amino acids. CDR1 is LNHDA and CDR2 is SQIVND in the germline V gene (reference sequence). Notes on the study in general: Some TCR beta chains (164 of them) were listed as cytomegalovirus-associated. It was likely that a cluster of highly shared sequence variants was a sequencing artifact. Specific recognition of CMV antigens was confirmed in vitro for a few chains (all CMV-associated).

On this clone: As yet, its antigen is unknown.

Primers for the PCR totalled 60 Vbeta and 13 Jbeta. Libraries were prepared by immunoSEQ multiplex PCR; TCRdb keeps only in-frame clonotypes and omits some of them. The sample includes approximately 100,000 clones, 60% to 75% of them seen just once. Sequencing input: PBMCs. This rearrangement joins TRBV19 to TRBJ2-5; 7 bases fit TRBD2. The J call may be faulty, since TRBJ2-7 better matches the DNA end. This TCR derives from a middle-aged woman in good health and CMV-seronegative. CDR3 amino acids: CASSIPGRAYEQYF. CDR3 bases: TGTGCCAGTAGTATTCCAGGGAGGGCCTACGAGCAGTACTTC.